The T cell receptor beta chain described here comes from a study of cytomegalovirus exposure and HLA in healthy donors. Study at large: Unique TCRs numbering some 93 million, obtained from HLA-typed donors, made up an early data release. Clustering assigned approximately 79% of the roughly 370 genotyped donors to the Caucasian-associated ancestry cluster.

Study observations and caveats: Three of the chains that were CMV-associated were confirmed in vitro to be specific for CMV antigens. In a later analysis, across HLA loci, associated TCR counts were highest for DRB1, lowest for HLA-C.

Amplification used 60 Vbeta primers and 13 Jbeta primers. Assay: immunoSEQ multiplex PCR; the TCRdb copy retains only in-frame clones and omits some. Found here are about 170,000 clones, approximately 71% of them singletons; the top ten hold more than 1.3%. The count of this clone is one. Its antigen remains unknown. Sequencing used PBMCs. The receptor was derived from a girl aged 5 to 17 in good health and CMV-seronegative.

For the CDR3, the DNA is TGTGCCAGCAGCTTGGGGCAGACTAATGAAAAACTGTTTTTT. Encoded protein: CASSLGQTNEKLFF. The chain uses TRBV7-9 and TRBJ1-4; TRBD1 is a possible D gene (5 bases). The CDR3 contains 14 residues. Trimming left V 3 bases short and J 2 bases short, with 7 bases between. Looked up from germline, CDR1 is SEHNR and CDR2 is FQNEAQ (reference sequence).